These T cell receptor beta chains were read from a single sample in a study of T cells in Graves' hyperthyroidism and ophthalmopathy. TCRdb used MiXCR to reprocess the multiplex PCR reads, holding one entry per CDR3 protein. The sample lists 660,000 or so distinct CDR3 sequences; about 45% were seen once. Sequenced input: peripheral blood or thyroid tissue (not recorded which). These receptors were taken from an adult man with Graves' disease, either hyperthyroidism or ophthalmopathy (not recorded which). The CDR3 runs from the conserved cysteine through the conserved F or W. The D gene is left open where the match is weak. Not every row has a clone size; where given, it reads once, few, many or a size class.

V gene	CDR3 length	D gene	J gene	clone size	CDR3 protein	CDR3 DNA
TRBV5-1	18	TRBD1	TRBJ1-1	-	CASSTGMGQQLPTAEAFF	TGCGCCAGCAGCACGGGAATGGGACAGCAGCTTCCGACAGCTGAAGCTTTCTTT
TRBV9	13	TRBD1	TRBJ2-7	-	CASSATGGREQYF	TGTGCCAGCAGCGCGACAGGGGGGCGAGAGCAGTACTTC
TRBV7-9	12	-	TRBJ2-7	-	CASSLPGQEQYF	TGTGCCAGCAGCCTCCCGGGACAAGAGCAGTACTTC
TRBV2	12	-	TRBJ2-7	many	CASAGISYEQYF	TGTGCCAGTGCCGGAATCTCCTACGAGCAGTACTTC
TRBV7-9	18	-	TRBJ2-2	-	CASSSPAHIRENTGELFF	TGTGCCAGCAGCTCACCAGCTCACATTCGGGAGAACACCGGGGAGCTGTTTTTT
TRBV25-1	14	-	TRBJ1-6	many	CASSEFGVHSPLHF	TGTGCCAGCAGTGAATTCGGGGTACATTCACCCCTCCACTTT
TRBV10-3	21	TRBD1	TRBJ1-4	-	CAISEPERWTGIYATNEKLFF	TGTGCCATCAGTGAGCCCGAGCGATGGACAGGGATCTATGCAACTAATGAAAAACTGTTTTTT
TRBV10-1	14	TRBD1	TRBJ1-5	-	CASKKGQGRQPQHF	TGCGCCAGCAAGAAAGGACAGGGGCGGCAGCCCCAGCATTTT
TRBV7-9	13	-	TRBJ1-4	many	CASSPDVYGKLFF	TGCGCCAGCAGCCCCGACGTGTACGGTAAACTGTTTTTT
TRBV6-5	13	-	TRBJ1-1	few	CASRTLRSPEAFF	TGTGCCAGCAGAACTCTAAGGAGCCCTGAAGCTTTCTTT
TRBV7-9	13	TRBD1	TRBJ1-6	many	CASGVTGGSPLHF	TGTGCCAGCGGCGTCACAGGGGGTTCACCCCTCCACTTT
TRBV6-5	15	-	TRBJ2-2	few	CASRRPGQNTGELFF	TGTGCCAGCAGACGTCCGGGACAGAACACCGGGGAGCTGTTTTTT
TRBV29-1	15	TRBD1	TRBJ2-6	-	CSAQTGGGGANVLTF	TGCAGCGCCCAGACAGGGGGCGGTGGGGCCAACGTCCTGACTTTC
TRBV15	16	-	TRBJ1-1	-	CATSRDRGSGNTEAFF	TGTGCCACCAGCAGAGATCGGGGGTCTGGAAACACTGAAGCTTTCTTT
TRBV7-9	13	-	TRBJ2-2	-	CASTSGMAGELFF	TGTGCCAGCACCTCGGGTATGGCCGGGGAGCTGTTTTTT
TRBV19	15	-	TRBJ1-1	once	CASLLLEGQNTEAFF	TGTGCCAGCCTTTTACTGGAGGGACAGAACACTGAAGCTTTCTTT
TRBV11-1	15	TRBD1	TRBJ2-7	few	CASSLTGTGSYEQYF	TGTGCCAGCAGCCTAACCGGGACAGGGTCATACGAGCAGTACTTC
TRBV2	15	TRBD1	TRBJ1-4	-	CASSGTQGANEKLFF	TGTGCCAGCAGTGGGACACAGGGGGCTAATGAAAAACTGTTTTTT
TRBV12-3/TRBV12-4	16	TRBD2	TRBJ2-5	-	CASSHLAGGQQETQYF	TGTGCCAGCAGCCACCTAGCGGGAGGTCAACAAGAGACCCAGTACTTC
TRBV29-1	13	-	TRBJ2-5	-	CSVESGREETQYF	TGCAGCGTTGAATCCGGGAGAGAGGAGACCCAGTACTTC
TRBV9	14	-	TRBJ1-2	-	CASSADRTNYGYTF	TGTGCCAGCAGCGCCGACAGGACCAACTATGGCTACACCTTC
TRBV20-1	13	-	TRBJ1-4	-	CSAGRGLFEKLFF	TGCAGTGCCGGGCGGGGCTTGTTTGAAAAACTGTTTTTT
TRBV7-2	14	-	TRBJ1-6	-	CASTTREGPSPLHF	TGTGCCAGCACCACTAGGGAAGGCCCTTCACCCCTCCACTTT
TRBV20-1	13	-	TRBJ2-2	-	CSASTGGVGELFF	TGCAGTGCTTCTACAGGGGGGGTCGGGGAGCTGTTTTTT
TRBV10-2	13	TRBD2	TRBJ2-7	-	CASTPSGPSEQYF	TGCGCCAGCACCCCTAGCGGGCCATCCGAGCAGTACTTC
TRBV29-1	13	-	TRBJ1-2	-	CSVAPGGRYGYTF	TGCAGCGTTGCCCCTGGGGGAAGATATGGCTACACCTTC
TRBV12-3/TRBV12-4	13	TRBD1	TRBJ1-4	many	CASGQGSTEKLFF	TGTGCCAGCGGACAGGGGAGTACCGAAAAACTGTTTTTT
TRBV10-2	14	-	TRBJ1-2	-	CASSFRQEGYGYTF	TGTGCCAGCTCCTTTCGACAGGAGGGCTATGGCTACACCTTC
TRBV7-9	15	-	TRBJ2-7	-	CASSQELDRDYEQYF	TGTGCCAGCAGCCAAGAATTAGATAGGGACTACGAGCAGTACTTC
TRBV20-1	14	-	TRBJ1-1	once	CSARGGHANTEAFF	TGCAGTGCTAGAGGAGGACATGCGAACACTGAAGCTTTCTTT
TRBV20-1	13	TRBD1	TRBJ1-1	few	CSATQGGGPEAFF	TGCAGTGCTACCCAAGGGGGCGGCCCTGAAGCTTTCTTT
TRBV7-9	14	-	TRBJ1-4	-	CASSSLRDGEKLFF	TGTGCCAGCAGCTCCCTGAGGGACGGGGAAAAACTGTTTTTT
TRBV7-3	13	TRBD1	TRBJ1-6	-	CASSPKTGSTLHF	TGTGCCAGCAGCCCAAAGACAGGGTCGACCCTCCACTTT
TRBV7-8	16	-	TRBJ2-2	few	CASSTGTLANTGELFF	TGTGCCAGCAGCACCGGTACTCTGGCGAACACCGGGGAGCTGTTTTTT
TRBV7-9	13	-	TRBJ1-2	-	CASSDGVNYGYTF	TGTGCCAGCAGTGACGGAGTTAACTATGGCTACACCTTC
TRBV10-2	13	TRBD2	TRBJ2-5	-	CATSGKGKETQYF	TGCGCCACTAGCGGGAAGGGGAAAGAGACCCAGTACTTC
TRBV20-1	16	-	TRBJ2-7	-	CSARVQGRKNSYEQYF	TGCAGTGCTCGAGTTCAGGGGCGAAAGAACTCCTACGAGCAGTACTTC
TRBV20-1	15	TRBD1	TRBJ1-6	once	CSAGRTGGGHSPLHF	TGCAGCGCAGGCCGAACAGGGGGCGGCCATTCACCCCTCCACTTT
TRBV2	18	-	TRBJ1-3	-	CASSERGPQGFSGNTIYF	TGTGCCAGCAGTGAGCGGGGTCCTCAGGGCTTCTCTGGAAACACCATATATTTT
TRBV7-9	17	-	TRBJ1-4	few	CASSLPRDLSTNEKLFF	TGTGCCAGCAGCTTACCTCGGGACCTCTCAACTAATGAAAAACTGTTTTTT
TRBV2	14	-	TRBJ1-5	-	CASSRGEGWQPQHF	TGTGCCAGCAGCCGCGGGGAGGGATGGCAGCCCCAGCATTTT
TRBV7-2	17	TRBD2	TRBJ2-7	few	CASSSSLSGGSLYEQYF	TGTGCCAGCAGCTCGTCCCTTAGCGGGGGCTCTCTCTACGAGCAGTACTTC
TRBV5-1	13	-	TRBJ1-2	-	CASSRDGTTGYTF	TGCGCCAGCAGCCGCGACGGGACGACTGGCTACACCTTC
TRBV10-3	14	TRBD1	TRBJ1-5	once	CAIRGQGEGQPQHF	TGTGCCATCAGGGGACAGGGGGAAGGCCAGCCCCAGCATTTT
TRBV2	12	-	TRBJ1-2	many	CASRTANYGYTF	TGTGCCAGCAGAACTGCTAACTATGGCTACACCTTC
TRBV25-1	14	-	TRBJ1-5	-	CASGGGGSNQPQHF	TGTGCTAGCGGGGGAGGTGGTAGCAATCAGCCCCAGCATTTT
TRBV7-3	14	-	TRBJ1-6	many	CASSLGYGDSPLHF	TGTGCCAGCAGCTTAGGGTACGGGGATTCACCCCTCCACTTT
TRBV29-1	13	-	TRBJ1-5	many	CSVEQGFGQPQHF	TGCAGCGTTGAACAGGGCTTCGGGCAGCCCCAGCATTTT
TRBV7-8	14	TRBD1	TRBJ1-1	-	CASSFHRGEAEAFF	TGCGCCAGCAGCTTCCACAGGGGGGAGGCTGAAGCTTTCTTT
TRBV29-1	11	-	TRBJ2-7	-	CSAGPTYEQYF	TGCAGCGCGGGGCCCACCTACGAGCAGTACTTC